A single T cell receptor beta chain is shown here with its context. This receptor's antigen is unknown. One base away there is no much larger clone; base qualities are not given. Ficoll-Paque density gradient centrifugation was the method used to isolate PBMCs. This sample was sequenced with an Illumina NovaSeq 6000. Using 5'RACE with constant-segment primers, TCRalpha and TCRbeta cDNA libraries were constructed, with sample barcodes and unique molecular identifiers added in the process. Trizol reagent was used to extract RNA from every sample. Amplification of the libraries took two PCR steps, and the second step added a second sample barcode plus Illumina TruSeq adapters. The libraries were sequenced on an Illumina NovaSeq using 2 x 150 bp paired-end reads. The authors' pipeline ran thus. With migec v1.2.7, reads were demultiplexed and then collapsed into UMI-guided consensus sequences. With mixcr v2.1.11, UMI consensuses were aligned to TRA and TRB V and J templates and assembled into clonotypes. A clonotype was counted as expanded or contracted only when both edgeR and NoisET called the clonotype significant, with the noise models trained on biological replicates. For edgeR calls, a false discovery rate-adjusted p below 0.01 and a log2 fold-change threshold of 1 were applied. As an exploratory analysis of dynamics, max-normalized trajectories of the 1000 most abundant clonotypes were examined by PCA with hierarchical clustering. Each responding clone was given a CD4 or CD8 phenotype based on the CD4+ and CD8+ repertoires, which had been sequenced separately. TCRdb applied fastp at Q25 and MiXCR to the public reads, then kept only in-frame beta chains. Entries are consolidated by CDR3 protein sequence, retaining the most common genes and DNA. The V and J calls and clone size come from TCRdb's table, not from the authors' own analysis. The table for this sample lists a few hundred thousand distinct CDR3 sequences; around 28% of them were counted only once. The ten largest clones represent roughly 12% of the sample.

Via the germline V gene, CDR1 is SGHRS and CDR2 YFSETQ. The CDR3 runs 17 residues from the cysteine to the phenylalanine. Solely the CDR3 DNA is kept, with 51 bases framed from the first base. Unmatched junction bases come to 5, with V trimmed by 0 bases and J by 6 bases. This record belongs to a study of T-cell memory formation after mild COVID-19 (dated by TCRdb to 2020 to 2022). With respect to the entire study: Most TCR sequence clusters were specific to one of the two donors. The cohort was made up of two young adult volunteers, one female and one male, who were previously healthy. Longitudinal TCRalpha and TCRbeta repertoire sequencing tracked T-cell clones expanding and contracting after mild COVID-19 in a couple of donors. The study at large found these results: The second-wave clones that peaked on day 37 were not confirmed to be SARS-CoV-2 specific. Balanced CD4/CD8 phenotypes were observed for clones contracting from day 15 to 85, whereas a bias towards CD4+ was observed for a second wave of clones expanding from day 15 to 37. Only two mild cases were covered by the study, and larger cohorts that include severe cases with pre-infection samples were considered necessary. Some responding clones were detected in pre-infection memory, which suggested that pre-existing cross-reactive memory T cells had joined the SARS-CoV-2 response. Contracting CD4+ clones appeared mostly in the CM and EM memory subsets, whereas CD8+ clones were enriched in EMRA.

The origin of this receptor is an adult woman who had mild COVID-19 (a few samples of this study predate the infection). The sample titles of this study are shuffled in the database, so cell type and time point are left out; the donor was told from shared clones. Sample: PBMCs or a T cell subset sorted from them (not recorded which). The chain is assembled from TRBV5-1 and TRBJ2-1, with 14 bases matching TRBD2. The base sequence is TGCGCCAGCAGCTTGGCCCGGACTAGCGGGGGGACCAATGAGCAGTTCTTC. This codes for CASSLARTSGGTNEQFF.